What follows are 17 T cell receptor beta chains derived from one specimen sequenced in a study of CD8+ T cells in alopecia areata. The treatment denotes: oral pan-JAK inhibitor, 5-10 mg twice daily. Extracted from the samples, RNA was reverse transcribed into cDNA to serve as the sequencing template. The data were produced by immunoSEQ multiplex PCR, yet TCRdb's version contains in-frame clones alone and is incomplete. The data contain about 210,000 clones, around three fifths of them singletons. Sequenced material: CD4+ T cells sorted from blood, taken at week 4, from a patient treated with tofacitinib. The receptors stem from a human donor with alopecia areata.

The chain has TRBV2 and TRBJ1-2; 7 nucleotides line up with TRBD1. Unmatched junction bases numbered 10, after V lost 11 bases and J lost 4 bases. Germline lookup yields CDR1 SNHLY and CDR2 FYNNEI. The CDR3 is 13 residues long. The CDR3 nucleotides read TGTGCCTGCCCCGGGGCAGGGGGCTATGGCTACACCTTC. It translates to CACPGAGGYGYTF.

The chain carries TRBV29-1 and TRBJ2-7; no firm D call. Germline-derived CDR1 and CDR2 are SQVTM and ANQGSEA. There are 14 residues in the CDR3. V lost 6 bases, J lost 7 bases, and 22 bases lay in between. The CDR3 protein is CSVTPQAAGSEQYF. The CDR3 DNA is TGCAGCGTCACTCCCCAGGCGGCTGGGTCAGAGCAGTACTTC.

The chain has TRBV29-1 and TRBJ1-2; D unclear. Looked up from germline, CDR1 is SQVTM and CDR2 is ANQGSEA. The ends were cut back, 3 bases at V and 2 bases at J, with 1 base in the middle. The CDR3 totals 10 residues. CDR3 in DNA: TGCAGCGTTGAGAACTATGGCTACACCTTC. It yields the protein CSVENYGYTF.

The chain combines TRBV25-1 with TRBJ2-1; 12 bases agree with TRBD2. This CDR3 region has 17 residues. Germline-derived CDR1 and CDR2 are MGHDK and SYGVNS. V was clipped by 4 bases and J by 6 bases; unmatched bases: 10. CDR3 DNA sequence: TGTGCCAGCAGTGGCGACCTCGGGACTAGCGGGTTCAATGAGCAGTTCTTC. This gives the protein CASSGDLGTSGFNEQFF.

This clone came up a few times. For the CDR3, the DNA is TGTGCCAGCAGGGCGGGCGGGGGGACGCGAGAGACCCAGTACTTC. This translates into CASRAGGGTRETQYF. The rearrangement joins TRBV5-4 to TRBJ2-5; the match to TRBD2 covers 8 bases. CDR3 size: 15 residues. The junction had 10 bases not matched to a gene; V was cut back by 5 bases and J by 4 bases. In germline, CDR1 is SGHNT, CDR2 YYREEE (reference sequence).

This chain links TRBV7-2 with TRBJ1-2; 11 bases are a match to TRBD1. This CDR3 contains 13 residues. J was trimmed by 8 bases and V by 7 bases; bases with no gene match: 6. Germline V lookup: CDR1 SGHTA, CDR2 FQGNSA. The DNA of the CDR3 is TGTGCCAGCATCAGGACAGGGGGCCGGGGCTACACCTTC. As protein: CASIRTGGRGYTF.

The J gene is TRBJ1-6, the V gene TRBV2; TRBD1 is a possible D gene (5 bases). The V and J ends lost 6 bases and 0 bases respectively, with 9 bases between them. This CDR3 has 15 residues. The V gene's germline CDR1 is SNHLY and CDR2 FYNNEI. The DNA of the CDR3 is TGTGCCAGCAGCGCAACAGGCTCCTATAATTCACCCCTCCACTTT. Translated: CASSATGSYNSPLHF.

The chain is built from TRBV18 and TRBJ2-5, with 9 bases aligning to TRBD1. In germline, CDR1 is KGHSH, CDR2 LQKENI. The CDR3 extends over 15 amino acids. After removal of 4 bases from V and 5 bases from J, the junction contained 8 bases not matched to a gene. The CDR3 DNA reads TGTGCCAGCTCACTGGGACAGGGAAAGATGGAGACCCAGTACTTC. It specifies CASSLGQGKMETQYF.

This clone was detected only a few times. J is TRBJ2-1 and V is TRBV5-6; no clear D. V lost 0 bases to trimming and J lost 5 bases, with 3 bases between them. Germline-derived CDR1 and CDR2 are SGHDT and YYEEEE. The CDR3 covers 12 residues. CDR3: CASSLADNEQFF. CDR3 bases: TGTGCCAGCAGCTTGGCGGACAATGAGCAGTTCTTC. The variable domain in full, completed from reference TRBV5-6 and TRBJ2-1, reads DAGVTQSPTHLIKTRGQQVTLRCSPKSGHDTVSWYQQALGQGPQFIFQYYEEEERQRGNFPDRFSGHQFPNYSSELNVNALLLGDSALYLCASSLADNEQFFGPGTRLTVL.

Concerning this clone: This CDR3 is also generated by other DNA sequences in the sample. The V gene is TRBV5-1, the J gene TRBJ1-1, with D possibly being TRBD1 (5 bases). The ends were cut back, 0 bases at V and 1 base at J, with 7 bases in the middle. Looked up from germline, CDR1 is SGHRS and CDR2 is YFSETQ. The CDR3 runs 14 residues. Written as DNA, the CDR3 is TGCGCCAGCAGCTTGGTAGGGGAGAACACTGAAGCTTTCTTT. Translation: CASSLVGENTEAFF.

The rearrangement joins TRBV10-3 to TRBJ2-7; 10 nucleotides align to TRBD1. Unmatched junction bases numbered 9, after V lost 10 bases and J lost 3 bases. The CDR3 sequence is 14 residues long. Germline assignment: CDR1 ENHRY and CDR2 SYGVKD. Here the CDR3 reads CATGLGQGNYEQYF. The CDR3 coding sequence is TGTGCCACGGGGTTGGGACAGGGGAACTACGAGCAGTACTTC.

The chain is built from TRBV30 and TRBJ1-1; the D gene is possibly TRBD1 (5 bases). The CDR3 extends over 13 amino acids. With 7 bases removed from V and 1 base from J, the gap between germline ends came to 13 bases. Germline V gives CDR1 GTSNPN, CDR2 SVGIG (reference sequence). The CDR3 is CAFRGASNTEAFF. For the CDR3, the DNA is TGTGCCTTTAGGGGAGCGTCGAACACTGAAGCTTTCTTT.

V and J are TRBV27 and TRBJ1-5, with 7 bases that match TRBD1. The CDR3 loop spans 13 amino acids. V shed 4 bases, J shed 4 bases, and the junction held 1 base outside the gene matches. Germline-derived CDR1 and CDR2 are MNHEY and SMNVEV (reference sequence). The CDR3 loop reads CASSSGGNQPQHF. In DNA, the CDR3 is TGTGCCAGCAGTTCAGGGGGGAATCAGCCCCAGCATTTT.

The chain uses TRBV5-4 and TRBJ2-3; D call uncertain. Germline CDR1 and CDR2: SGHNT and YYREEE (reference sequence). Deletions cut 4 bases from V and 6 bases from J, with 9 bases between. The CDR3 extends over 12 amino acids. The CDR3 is CASSLPLDTQYF. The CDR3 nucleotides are TGTGCCAGCAGCCTACCCCTGGATACGCAGTATTTT.

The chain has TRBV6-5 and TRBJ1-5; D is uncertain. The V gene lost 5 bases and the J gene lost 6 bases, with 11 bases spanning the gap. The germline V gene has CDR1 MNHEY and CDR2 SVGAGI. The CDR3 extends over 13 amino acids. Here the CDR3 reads CASSAREGQPQHF. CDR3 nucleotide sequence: TGTGCCAGCAGTGCCCGGGAGGGTCAGCCCCAGCATTTT.

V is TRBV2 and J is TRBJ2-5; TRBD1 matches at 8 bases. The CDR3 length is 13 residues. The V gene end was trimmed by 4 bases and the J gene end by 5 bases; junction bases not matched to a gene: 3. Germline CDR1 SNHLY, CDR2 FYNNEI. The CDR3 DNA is TGTGCCAGCAGTGGACAGGGGTGGGAGACCCAGTACTTC. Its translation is CASSGQGWETQYF.

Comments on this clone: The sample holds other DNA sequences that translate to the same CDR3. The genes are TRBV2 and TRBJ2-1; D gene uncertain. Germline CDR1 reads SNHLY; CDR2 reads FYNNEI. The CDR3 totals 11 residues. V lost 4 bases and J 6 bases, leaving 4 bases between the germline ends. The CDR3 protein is CASSGLNEQFF. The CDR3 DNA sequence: TGTGCCAGCAGTGGACTCAATGAGCAGTTCTTC. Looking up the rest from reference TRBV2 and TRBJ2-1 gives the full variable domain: EPEVTQTPSHQVTQMGQEVILRCVPISNHLYFYWYRQILGQKVEFLVSFYNNEISEKSEIFDDQFSVERPDGSNFTLKIRSTKLEDSAMYFCASSGLNEQFFGPGTRLTVL.